One and the same sample provided the 25 T cell receptor beta chains below, sequenced in a study of Graves' ophthalmopathy and Graves' hyperthyroidism. The sequenced template was RNA, covering the TCR beta CDR3 region. The first round was an RT-PCR with HTBI primers, and the second round was a multiplex PCR. MiXCR was run by TCRdb on the multiplex PCR reads, yielding one entry per CDR3 protein. The sample has approximately 460,000 distinct CDR3 sequences, under 15% seen once. Sequenced material: blood. The receptors originated from a woman aged 30 to 39 with Graves' ophthalmopathy.

There are many counts of this clonotype. The chain uses TRBV28 and TRBJ2-7; D uncertain. V was pared by 10 bases and J by 3 bases, with 13 bases between. The CDR3 contains 12 residues. Germline lookup yields CDR1 MDHEN and CDR2 SYDVKM. CDR3 protein: CATSGQHYEQYF. CDR3 bases: TGTGCCACCTCGGGCCAGCACTACGAGCAGTACTTC.

The gene calls are TRBV6-1 and TRBJ2-7, with a weak D call TRBD1 (5 bases). CDR1 is MNHNS and CDR2 is SASEGT in the germline V gene. This CDR3 spans 15 amino acids. The germline V and J ends were trimmed by 1 base and 4 bases, with 14 bases remaining between them. CDR3 coding DNA: TGTGCCAGCAGTGAAGTTCAGGGAAGGCTATACGAGCAGTACTTC. It specifies CASSEVQGRLYEQYF.

In its sample, this clonotype was seen many times. The J gene is TRBJ2-7, the V gene TRBV4-2; D gene unclear. This CDR3 is 13 amino acids long. Trimming cost V 1 base and J 3 bases, with 7 bases left between them. Looked up from germline, CDR1 is LGHNA and CDR2 is YNFKEQ. The CDR3 reads CASSQVFGYEQYF. For the CDR3, the DNA is TGTGCCAGCAGCCAAGTATTTGGCTACGAGCAGTACTTC.

This clonotype was seen at least ten times. The rearrangement links TRBV2 to TRBJ1-2, with 8 positions matching TRBD1. V lost 5 bases to trimming and J lost 7 bases; unmatched junction nucleotides: 9. From germline, CDR1 is SNHLY and CDR2 FYNNEI. The CDR3 covers 14 residues. CDR3 sequence reads: CASSPTGDQGGYTF. The DNA of the CDR3 is TGTGCCAGCAGTCCGACAGGGGATCAAGGTGGCTACACCTTC. The complete variable domain, with remaining parts taken from reference TRBV2 and TRBJ1-2, reads EPEVTQTPSHQVTQMGQEVILRCVPISNHLYFYWYRQILGQKVEFLVSFYNNEISEKSEIFDDQFSVERPDGSNFTLKIRSTKLEDSAMYFCASSPTGDQGGYTFGSGTRLTVV.

In its sample, this clonotype was seen many times. This clone may be a read error of a much larger clone one base away. The chain is built from TRBV10-3 and TRBJ2-5, with 7 bases identical to TRBD2. CDR1 is ENHRY, CDR2 SYGVKD, per germline. The length of the CDR3 is 14 residues. Losses at the gene ends were 9 bases for V and 5 bases for J; bases not matched to a gene: 12. The CDR3 protein is CAMSGTIVWETQYF. DNA of the CDR3: TGTGCCATGTCCGGGACTATAGTGTGGGAGACCCAGTACTTC.

This clonotype showed up many times. The chain couples TRBV11-1 to TRBJ1-2; D not certain. Trimming left V 5 bases short and J 4 bases short, with 20 bases between. The CDR3 extends over 16 amino acids. Looked up from germline, CDR1 is SGHAT and CDR2 is FQDESV (reference sequence). The CDR3 DNA sequence: TGTGCCAGCAGCCCCCAGGCGGGGAAGATGGCCTATGGCTACACCTTC. This gives the protein CASSPQAGKMAYGYTF.

The V and J genes are TRBV14 and TRBJ1-2; D unresolved. CDR1 and CDR2 from the germline V gene are SGHDN and FVKESK. The CDR3 spans 15 residues. V lost 1 base and J 6 bases, leaving 15 bases between the germline ends. In DNA, the CDR3 is TGTGCCAGCAGCCAAGCCTTCGGGTCGTTCCATGGCTACACCTTC. Its translation: CASSQAFGSFHGYTF.

On this clonotype itself: Germline and junction disagree at one end, which may indicate a read error. This chain joins TRBV12-3 or TRBV12-4 and TRBJ2-7; D could derive from TRBD1 or TRBD2 (6 bases each). There are 13 residues in the CDR3. Here the CDR3 DNA reads TGTTCCAGCAGAAGAGGGGGGTCCTACGAGCAGTACTTC. This encodes CSSRRGGSYEQYF.

This clonotype came up many times. The chain joins TRBV19 to TRBJ1-1; D ambiguous. CDR3 size: 13 residues. The germline V gene has CDR1 LNHDA and CDR2 SQIVND (reference sequence). Trimming removed 7 bases from V and 1 base from J, with 10 bases in between. This chain's CDR3 is CASMVGENTEAFF. The DNA of the CDR3 is TGTGCCAGTATGGTCGGGGAGAACACTGAAGCTTTCTTT.

Only a few counts were recorded for this clonotype. This rearrangement joins TRBV6-4 to TRBJ2-2, with 7 bases lining up with TRBD1. The CDR3 loop spans 13 amino acids. With 8 bases clipped from V and 3 bases from J, the junction kept 3 bases outside the gene matches. Germline CDR1 and CDR2: MRHNA and SNTAGT. This CDR3 reads CASGDSYTGELFF. The CDR3 nucleotides read TGTGCCAGCGGGGACAGCTACACCGGGGAGCTGTTTTTT.

This clonotype was counted at least ten times. As DNA, the CDR3 is TGTGCCAGTAGTCATAGCGGGGGAGAGACCCAGTACTTC. Translated, it gives CASSHSGGETQYF. The gene calls are TRBV19 and TRBJ2-5; 9 bases are a match to TRBD2. This CDR3 comprises 13 residues. V shed 5 bases and J 4 bases; nucleotides not matched to a gene: 2. CDR1 and CDR2 (germline): LNHDA, SQIVND (reference sequence).

This clonotype showed up many times. The chain has TRBV6-5 and TRBJ2-7; 10 bases line up with TRBD1. The CDR3 is 15 residues long. J lost 6 bases, V lost 2 bases, and 7 bases had no gene match. Germline V gene data show CDR1 as MNHEY and CDR2 as SVGAGI. CDR3 coding DNA: TGTGCCAGCAGTTACGGAGGGACAGGGGTAAGCGAGCAGTACTTC. This sequence encodes CASSYGGTGVSEQYF.

This clonotype was recorded a few times. This chain uses TRBV5-1 with TRBJ2-7, with 11 bases matching TRBD1. CDR1 SGHRS and CDR2 YFSETQ come from the germline V gene. Losses at the gene ends were 4 bases for V and 6 bases for J; bases not matched to a gene: 6. The CDR3 has 14 residues. The CDR3 sequence: CASSTDRGLTEQYF. The CDR3 nucleotides are TGCGCCAGCAGCACGGACAGGGGGCTAACCGAGCAGTACTTC.

V and J are TRBV30 and TRBJ1-6, with D unresolved. The V end lost 3 bases, the J end lost 3 bases, and 12 bases lay between the germline ends. CDR3 size: 15 residues. The germline gives CDR1 GTSNPN, CDR2 SVGIG (reference sequence). CDR3 in DNA: TGTGCCTGGAGGTACACCAACGTCTATAATTCACCCCTCCACTTT. Translating it yields CAWRYTNVYNSPLHF.

This clonotype was found many times. The V call is TRBV28, the J call TRBJ2-2; 8 nucleotides align to TRBD2. The CDR3 loop spans 16 amino acids. The V and J ends lost 4 bases and 1 base, in that order; junction bases with no gene match: 5. Germline V gives CDR1 MDHEN, CDR2 SYDVKM. The CDR3 is CASSSQREWNTGELFF. As DNA, the CDR3 is TGTGCCAGCAGTTCCCAGCGGGAGTGGAACACCGGGGAGCTGTTTTTT.

A few counts support this clonotype. This chain joins TRBV5-5 and TRBJ2-7, with TRBD1 as a possible D gene (5 bases). Germline-derived CDR1 and CDR2 are SGHKS and YYEKEE (reference sequence). The V end was cut by 0 bases, the J end by 4 bases, with 17 bases between. This CDR3 contains 16 residues. CDR3 loop: CASSLDRGYQPYEQYF. The CDR3, as DNA: TGTGCCAGCAGCTTGGATAGGGGTTACCAACCGTACGAGCAGTACTTC. The complete variable domain, with remaining parts taken from reference TRBV5-5 and TRBJ2-7, reads DAGVTQSPTHLIKTRGQQVTLRCSPISGHKSVSWYQQVLGQGPQFIFQYYEKEERGRGNFPDRFSARQFPNYSSELNVNALLLGDSALYLCASSLDRGYQPYEQYFGPGTRLTVT.

This clonotype was detected many times. The chain combines TRBV6-1 with TRBJ2-7; TRBD2 might be the D (5 bases). Germline assignment: CDR1 MNHNS and CDR2 SASEGT. The CDR3 runs to 15 residues. Trimming pared 6 bases from V and 0 bases from J, leaving 15 bases between. This chain's CDR3 is CASSPWGASSYEQYF. Written as DNA, the CDR3 is TGTGCCAGCAGCCCCTGGGGAGCGAGCTCCTACGAGCAGTACTTC.

The chain carries TRBV7-2 and TRBJ2-1; D not certain. The ends were cut back, 1 base at V and 4 bases at J, with 14 bases in the middle. Germline lookup yields CDR1 SGHTA and CDR2 FQGNSA. CDR3 length: 16 residues. CDR3 residues: CASSLVFTPPYNEQFF. The CDR3 nucleotides are TGTGCCAGCAGCTTAGTATTTACACCCCCTTACAATGAGCAGTTCTTC.

This clonotype turned up a few times. The chain combines TRBV18 with TRBJ1-3; D is possibly TRBD1 (5 bases). The CDR3 consists of 16 residues. The ends were cut back, 2 bases at V and 0 bases at J, with 11 bases in the middle. From germline, CDR1 is KGHSH and CDR2 LQKENI. CDR3 DNA: TGTGCCAGCTCACCATCGGGACTCAGCTCTGGAAACACCATATATTTT. Its protein product is CASSPSGLSSGNTIYF. The full variable domain, in which reference TRBV18 and TRBJ1-3 provide the parts outside the CDR3, is NAGVMQNPRHLVRRRGQEARLRCSPMKGHSHVYWYRQLPEEGLKFMVYLQKENIIDESGMPKERFSAEFPKEGPSILRIQQVVRGDSAAYFCASSPSGLSSGNTIYFGEGSWLTVV.

This clonotype was recorded many times. This sequence joins TRBV20-1 and TRBJ2-7; D unclear. There are 14 residues in the CDR3. With 0 bases removed from V and 0 bases from J, the gap between germline ends came to 9 bases. Germline V gives CDR1 DFQATT, CDR2 SNEGSKA (reference sequence). In DNA form, the CDR3 reads TGCAGTGCTAGAGATAACGAAGTCTCCTACGAGCAGTACTTC. Protein: CSARDNEVSYEQYF.

This clonotype appeared many times. This chain links TRBV2 with TRBJ1-5, with D perhaps matching TRBD1 (5 bases). The germline V gene encodes CDR1 SNHLY and CDR2 FYNNEI. This CDR3 spans 14 amino acids. Trimming removed 4 bases from V and 3 bases from J, with 10 bases in between. The CDR3 region is CASSGTRDNQPQHF. The CDR3 bases are TGTGCCAGCAGTGGGACAAGGGACAATCAGCCCCAGCATTTT.

This clonotype was counted many times. J is TRBJ2-7 and V is TRBV10-2; a weak D match, TRBD1 (5 bases). V lost 5 bases and J 5 bases, leaving 10 bases between the germline ends. The germline V gene encodes CDR1 WSHSY and CDR2 SAAADI. The CDR3 runs to 12 residues. The chain's CDR3 is CASSSGFNEQYF. For the CDR3, the DNA is TGCGCCAGCAGTTCAGGGTTCAACGAGCAGTACTTC.

This clonotype was found many times. The V gene is TRBV2, the J gene TRBJ1-1; possible D gene TRBD1, 6 bases. The CDR3 runs 12 residues. Between the trimmed V and J ends, which lost 6 bases and 6 bases, there was a span of 11 bases. Germline V gene data show CDR1 as SNHLY and CDR2 as FYNNEI. CDR3 DNA: TGTGCCAGCAGAGCACAGGGCCCTGAAGCTTTCTTT. This translates into CASRAQGPEAFF.

This clonotype was picked up many times. The V and J genes are TRBV28 and TRBJ1-1; D is undetermined. Per the germline V gene, CDR1 is MDHEN and CDR2 is SYDVKM. The V end was cut by 4 bases, the J end by 1 base, with 4 bases between. CDR3 length: 12 residues. The CDR3 here is CASSWQNTEAFF. CDR3 nucleotides: TGTGCCAGCAGTTGGCAGAACACTGAAGCTTTCTTT.

The V call is TRBV2, the J call TRBJ1-5, with 10 bases aligning to TRBD1. This CDR3 has 16 amino acids. Trimming cost V 6 bases and J 0 bases; bases outside gene matches: 5. Germline V gene data show CDR1 as SNHLY and CDR2 as FYNNEI. The DNA of the CDR3 is TGTGCCAGCAGGCTGACAGGGGGCTTTAGCAATCAGCCCCAGCATTTT. It codes for CASRLTGGFSNQPQHF.